This TCR beta chain was documented in a study of blood T cells in healthy people across ages. V lost 7 bases and J 7 bases, leaving 21 bases between the germline ends. Germline CDR1 reads SGHKS; CDR2 reads YYEKEE (reference sequence). The CDR3 totals 15 residues. A second roughly 6 to 12 cycle PCR used barcoded and J-beta primers. TCRdb analysed the 5' RACE reads with MiXCR anew, one entry per CDR3 protein. The profile shows hundreds of thousands of distinct CDR3 sequences, about 30% of them singletons. This TCR was recovered from a woman over 75 in good health. Sequencing was done on a sample of blood. The chain joins TRBV5-5 to TRBJ1-5; D may be TRBD1 (6 bases). The CDR3 reads CASHQGQGGGQPQHF. The CDR3 bases are TGTGCCAGCCACCAGGGGCAGGGTGGAGGACAGCCCCAGCATTTT.